The next 20 T cell receptor beta chains were all read from a single sample in a study of T cell responses to AZD1222 COVID-19 vaccine. TCRdb's table, derived via immunoSEQ multiplex PCR, lists solely in-frame clones and lacks some. The table records around 120,000 clones, approximately 88% of them present only once. The material was peripheral blood, obtained on day 0 of AZD1222 vaccination. The receptors here all came from an adult in good health.

The V call is TRBV18, the J call TRBJ1-5, with D tentatively TRBD1 (5 bases). The germline V and J ends were trimmed by 3 bases and 4 bases, with 13 bases remaining between them. The CDR3 runs 15 residues. Germline loops: CDR1 KGHSH, CDR2 LQKENI. CDR3 DNA: TGTGCCAGCTCACCCTCAGACAGCCCGAATCAGCCCCAGCATTTT. Its translation is CASSPSDSPNQPQHF.

This chain uses TRBV10-3 with TRBJ2-1; D is undetermined. The germline V gene encodes CDR1 ENHRY and CDR2 SYGVKD. The CDR3 spans 12 residues. V lost 4 bases and J lost 10, with 11 bases in between. CDR3 region: CAISGTGGEQFF. The CDR3 nucleotides read TGTGCCATCAGTGGGACGGGTGGGGAGCAGTTCTTC.

The chain couples TRBV6-4 to TRBJ2-7, with TRBD1 as a possible D gene (6 bases). Germline CDR1 and CDR2: MRHNA and SNTAGT. The V gene lost 5 bases and the J gene lost 3 bases, with 14 bases spanning the gap. The CDR3 loop spans 14 amino acids. The CDR3 region is CASSNRDLYYEQYF. CDR3 sequence (DNA): TGTGCCAGCAGTAACAGGGACCTCTACTACGAGCAGTACTTC.

The rearrangement links TRBV7-5 to TRBJ2-1; the table's D call, TRBD2, has no DNA check behind it. TRBV7-5 is marked as a pseudogene. The CDR3 has 19 residues. CDR3 bases: TGTGCCAGAAGCTCCCCCGCCCTCCCTCGATCGGGGGGCGACAATGAGCAGTTCTTC. Its protein product is CARSSPALPRSGGDNEQFF.

The chain employs TRBV28 and TRBJ1-4, with TRBD1 as a possible D gene (5 bases). The CDR3 spans 14 residues. Germline values: CDR1 MDHEN, CDR2 SYDVKM. Trimming removed 5 bases from V and 3 bases from J, with 10 bases in between. DNA of the CDR3: TGTGCCAGCAGTCTCACAGGTCCTAATGAAAAACTGTTTTTT. As protein: CASSLTGPNEKLFF.

The rearrangement uses TRBV6-1 and TRBJ2-7; D is ambiguous. Trimming removed 2 bases at V and 3 bases at J, with 8 bases between. CDR1 and CDR2 from the germline V gene are MNHNS and SASEGT. The CDR3 has 13 residues. The CDR3 nucleotides are TGTGCCAGCAGTGAAAATATCCGCTACGAGCAGTACTTC. Translating gives CASSENIRYEQYF.

This CDR3 is CSVGVQMNTEAFF. The CDR3 coding sequence is TGCAGCGTTGGTGTGCAGATGAACACTGAAGCTTTCTTT. This rearrangement joins TRBV29-1 to TRBJ1-1; no definite D call. This CDR3 has 13 residues. Trimming removed 4 bases at V and 0 bases at J, with 9 bases between. Looked up from germline, CDR1 is SQVTM and CDR2 is ANQGSEA. The complete variable domain, with remaining parts taken from reference TRBV29-1 and TRBJ1-1, reads SAVISQKPSRDICQRGTSLTIQCQVDSQVTMMFWYRQQPGQSLTLIATANQGSEATYESGFVIDKFPISRPNLTFSTLTVSNMSPEDSSIYLCSVGVQMNTEAFFGQGTRLTVV.

The chain carries TRBV19 and TRBJ1-5, with TRBD1 as a possible D gene (5 bases). V was shortened by 3 bases and J by 5 bases, with 14 bases between the two germline ends. The CDR3 runs to 15 residues. Germline lookup yields CDR1 LNHDA and CDR2 SQIVND (reference sequence). CDR3 sequence (DNA): TGTGCCAGTAGTATGGGGGGTAGGTGGGATCAGCCCCAGCATTTT. Residues: CASSMGGRWDQPQHF.

The chain carries TRBV6-5 and TRBJ1-3, with TRBD1 identical over 7 bases. Unmatched junction bases numbered 6, after V lost 7 bases and J lost 0 bases. CDR3 size: 15 residues. The germline CDR1 and CDR2 sequences are MNHEY and SVGAGI. The CDR3 here is CASTPTGHSGNTIYF. The DNA of the CDR3 is TGTGCCAGCACCCCGACAGGGCACTCTGGAAACACCATATATTTT.

V usage is TRBV5-4 and J usage is TRBJ2-3; D may be TRBD1 (6 bases). V lost 4 bases, J lost 0 bases, and 9 bases lay in between. This CDR3 is built from 14 residues. CDR1 and CDR2 (germline): SGHNT, YYREEE (reference sequence). This chain's CDR3 is CASSRDISTDTQYF. The CDR3 coding sequence is TGTGCCAGCAGCCGGGACATTAGCACAGATACGCAGTATTTT.

The chain is built from TRBV4-1 and TRBJ1-4; D is uncertain. The V gene's germline CDR1 is MGHRA and CDR2 YSYEKL. Trimming stripped 0 bases from V and 5 bases from J, with 10 bases between. This CDR3 has 15 residues. DNA for the CDR3: TGCGCCAGCAGCCAAGATGTCGGGAGGAATGAAAAACTGTTTTTT. Its translation: CASSQDVGRNEKLFF.

The chain carries TRBV5-4 and TRBJ2-1; 7 positions match TRBD2. This CDR3 comprises 15 residues. Germline V gene lookup returns CDR1 SGHNT and CDR2 YYREEE (reference sequence). V trimming: 2 bases; J trimming: 5 bases; junction bases outside the gene matches: 7. The CDR3 is CASSLRSGLDNEQFF. The CDR3 DNA follows: TGTGCCAGCAGCTTACGTAGCGGGTTGGACAATGAGCAGTTCTTC.

The V call is TRBV6-5, the J call TRBJ1-3, with D perhaps TRBD1 (5 bases). The germline V gene encodes CDR1 MNHEY and CDR2 SVGAGI. The CDR3 covers 14 residues. Trimming removed 7 bases at V and 2 bases at J, with 12 bases between. This chain's CDR3 is CASKAGVAGNTIYF. The CDR3 DNA reads as TGTGCCAGCAAGGCGGGGGTCGCTGGAAACACCATATATTTT.

The chain combines TRBV7-8 with TRBJ1-2; D gene unclear. Germline V gene sequence: CDR1 SGHVS, CDR2 FQNEAQ. CDR3 size: 15 residues. V was trimmed by 1 base and J by 0 bases, leaving 9 bases between them. CDR3 protein: CASSLVADPNYGYTF. The CDR3 DNA is TGTGCCAGCAGCTTAGTGGCAGACCCTAACTATGGCTACACCTTC.

The chain recombines TRBV2 with TRBJ1-1, with 9 bases matching TRBD1. In germline, CDR1 is SNHLY, CDR2 FYNNEI. This CDR3 is built from 15 residues. Trimming took 6 bases from V and 5 from J; bases not matched to a gene: 10. CDR3 bases: TGTGCCAGCAGAAGACAGACAGGGGGTTGGACTGAAGCTTTCTTT. Translation gives CASRRQTGGWTEAFF.

Turning to this clone: One end of the junction fails to match germline, which may point to a read error. In the same sample, other DNA sequences code for this CDR3. The chain's CDR3 is CASREQGWAENTEAFF. CDR3 sequence (DNA): TGCGCCAGCAGGGAACAGGGTTGGGCGGAGAACACTGAAGCTTTCTTT. This chain connects TRBV6-1 to TRBJ1-1; possibly TRBD1 for D (6 bases). CDR1 is MNHNS and CDR2 is SASEGT in the germline V gene. The CDR3 is 16 residues long.

In DNA, the CDR3 is TGTGCCAGCAGGAGACAATGGCAAAATTCACCCCTCCACTTT. Translated: CASRRQWQNSPLHF. V and J are TRBV6-5 and TRBJ1-6; D gene uncertain. V was clipped by 6 bases and J by 7 bases, with 13 bases between them. Germline CDR1 is MNHEY and CDR2 is SVGAGI. The CDR3 consists of 14 residues.

The chain combines TRBV7-9 with TRBJ2-1, with a weak D call TRBD2 (5 bases). CDR3 size: 19 residues. Looked up from germline, CDR1 is SEHNR and CDR2 is FQNEAQ (reference sequence). Trimming removed 3 bases from V and 4 bases from J, with 25 bases in between. The DNA for the CDR3 is TGTGCCAGCAGCTTTCCCACTACCGGGGTATCCGCTAAATACAATGAGCAGTTCTTC. Its translation is CASSFPTTGVSAKYNEQFF.

The V and J genes are TRBV6-5 and TRBJ2-1; 8 nucleotides align to TRBD1. CDR3 length: 15 amino acids. Germline V gene sequence: CDR1 MNHEY, CDR2 SVGAGI. With V trimmed by 7 bases and J by 4 bases, 9 bases remained unmatched. The CDR3 is CASTSGQAHYNEQFF. The CDR3 region has the DNA TGTGCCAGCACCTCGGGACAGGCCCATTACAATGAGCAGTTCTTC.

V usage is TRBV9 and J usage is TRBJ2-2, with D perhaps matching TRBD1 (5 bases). This CDR3 comprises 17 residues. Germline-derived CDR1 and CDR2 are SGDLS and YYNGEE. V lost 1 base and J lost 6, with 19 bases in between. Written as DNA, the CDR3 is TGTGCCAGCAGCGTAACCTCCTATCCGGGCAGGGCCGGGGAGCTGTTTTTT. Residues: CASSVTSYPGRAGELFF.